This note documents a single T cell receptor (beta chain) sequence. Method: immunoSEQ multiplex PCR; TCRdb's copy keeps in-frame clones and lacks some. The sample contains about 67,000 clones, 90% of which appear only once. The CDR3 extends over 14 amino acids. CDR1 and CDR2 from the germline V gene are SNHLY and FYNNEI. Trimming removed 2 bases from V and 1 base from J; junction bases left unmatched: 2. This record belongs to a study of T cell changes during pregnancy in multiple sclerosis. This sample comprised peripheral blood, obtained in the third trimester of pregnancy. The chain is built from TRBV2 and TRBJ2-7; 7 bases are shared with TRBD1. The receptor was isolated from a female donor with multiple sclerosis, enrolled in a pregnancy study. CDR3 coding DNA: TGTGCCAGCAGTGAAACAGGGGCGTCCTACGAGCAGTACTTC. Translating gives CASSETGASYEQYF. Complete variable domain (other parts from reference TRBV2 and TRBJ2-7): EPEVTQTPSHQVTQMGQEVILRCVPISNHLYFYWYRQILGQKVEFLVSFYNNEISEKSEIFDDQFSVERPDGSNFTLKIRSTKLEDSAMYFCASSETGASYEQYFGPGTRLTVT.